This T cell receptor beta chain was retrieved from a study of blood T cell repertoires in COVID-19. On the study more broadly: Acute and convalescent COVID-19 samples came from the United States, Italy and Spain.

The sample holds one count of this clone. Measured with immunoSEQ multiplex PCR; TCRdb has only the in-frame clones, and not every one. Of 8,000 to 9,500 clones in the sample, around nine tenths were seen once. The clonotype comes from a human donor with active COVID-19. The donor label of this sample is uncertain. The specimen was peripheral blood.

CDR3 DNA: TGTGCCAGCTCGGGGGCCGGCGGTGATCGGGGCAGATACACCGGGGAGCTGTTTTTT. Amino acid sequence: CASSGAGGDRGRYTGELFF. The J gene is TRBJ2-2, the V gene TRBV18; the D gene is possibly TRBD1 (6 bases). CDR1 is KGHSH and CDR2 is LQKENI in the germline V gene. Trimming stripped 6 bases from V and 3 bases from J, with 26 bases between. The CDR3 length is 19 residues.